This record concerns one TCR beta chain sequence. This sample was included in a study of Tregs in tolerant kidney transplant recipients. Only in-frame clones appear in the TCRdb table, and some are missing; sequencing was by immunoSEQ multiplex PCR. The data show roughly 46,000 clones, with less than 95% seen just once and 0.6% to 0.7% held by the top ten. CDR1 and CDR2 from the germline V gene are SSHAT and FNYEAQ (reference sequence). V lost 5 bases and J lost 8, with 13 bases in between. This CDR3 region has 13 residues. This TCR was recovered from a human donor in good health. The J gene is TRBJ2-1, the V gene TRBV7-7; D possibly uses TRBD1 or TRBD2 (5 bases each). The sample taken for sequencing was Tregs from blood. The CDR3 DNA is TGTGCCAGCAGCCAAGACCTGGGGGATGAGCAGTTCTTC. Residues: CASSQDLGDEQFF.